Detailed here is one T cell receptor beta chain. In the original processing: How many nucleated cells were present was estimated from reference gene primer amplification. Clones were read by immunoSEQ multiplex PCR, and TCRdb kept only the in-frame ones, dropping some. V, J and clone size are taken as reported in that table, and D and trimming were inferred from the DNA itself. The repertoire includes about 200,000 clones, about 83% of them detected once, and 5.6% sits in the top ten. In terms of age and location, participants ranged from about 18 to 95 years and lived in about 25 US areas. CDR1 and CDR2 from the germline V gene are LGHDT and YNNKEL (reference sequence). The CDR3 is 15 residues long. V lost 2 bases and J 1 base, leaving 11 bases between the germline ends. This sample stems from a study of blood T cell repertoires in COVID-19. Across the whole study: PBMCs, B-cell-depleted T cells, or T cells provided the cDNA or gDNA that made up the material.

Sequencing was performed on PBMCs or T cells enriched from blood (not recorded which). This clonotype was obtained from a middle-aged man with acute COVID-19. The V call is TRBV3-1 (or the pseudogene TRBV3-2), the J call TRBJ1-1; D perhaps matches TRBD1 (5 bases). CDR3: CASSQIGRENTEAFF. CDR3 bases: TGTGCCAGCAGCCAAATAGGCAGGGAGAACACTGAAGCTTTCTTT.